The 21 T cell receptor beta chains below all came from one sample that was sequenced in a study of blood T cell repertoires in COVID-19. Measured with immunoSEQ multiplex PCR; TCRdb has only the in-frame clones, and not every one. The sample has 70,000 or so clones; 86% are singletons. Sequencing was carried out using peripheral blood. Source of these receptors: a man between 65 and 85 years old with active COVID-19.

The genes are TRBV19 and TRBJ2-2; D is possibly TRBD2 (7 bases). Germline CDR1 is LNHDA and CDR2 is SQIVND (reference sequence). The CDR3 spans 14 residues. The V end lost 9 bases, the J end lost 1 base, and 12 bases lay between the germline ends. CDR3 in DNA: TGTGCCAGCGGGGGGCTCGAGAACACCGGGGAGCTGTTTTTT. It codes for CASGGLENTGELFF.

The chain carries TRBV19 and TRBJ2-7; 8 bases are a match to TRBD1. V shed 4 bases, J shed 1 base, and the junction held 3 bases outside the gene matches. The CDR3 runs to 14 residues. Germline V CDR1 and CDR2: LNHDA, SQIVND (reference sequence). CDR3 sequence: CASSRDRGSYEQYF. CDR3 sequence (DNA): TGTGCCAGTAGTAGAGACAGGGGTTCCTACGAGCAGTACTTC.

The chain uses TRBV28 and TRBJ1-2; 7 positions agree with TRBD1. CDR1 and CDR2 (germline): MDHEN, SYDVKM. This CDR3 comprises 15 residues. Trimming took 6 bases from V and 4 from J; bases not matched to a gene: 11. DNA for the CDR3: TGTGCCAGCAGGACGACAGGGCTTGAGGTCTATGGCTACACCTTC. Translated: CASRTTGLEVYGYTF.

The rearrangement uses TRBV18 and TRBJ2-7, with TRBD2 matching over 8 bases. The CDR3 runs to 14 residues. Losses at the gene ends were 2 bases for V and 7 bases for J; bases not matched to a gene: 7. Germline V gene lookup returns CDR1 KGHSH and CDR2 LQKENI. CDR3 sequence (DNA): TGTGCCAGCTCACCAATCCCCACTAGCGGAGAGCAGTACTTC. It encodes CASSPIPTSGEQYF.

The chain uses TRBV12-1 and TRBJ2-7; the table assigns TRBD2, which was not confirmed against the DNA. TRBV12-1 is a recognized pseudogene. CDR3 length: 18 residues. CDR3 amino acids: CASSFGGELAPLPYEQYF. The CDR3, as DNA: TGTGCCAGCAGCTTCGGGGGCGAACTAGCGCCCCTACCCTACGAGCAGTACTTC.

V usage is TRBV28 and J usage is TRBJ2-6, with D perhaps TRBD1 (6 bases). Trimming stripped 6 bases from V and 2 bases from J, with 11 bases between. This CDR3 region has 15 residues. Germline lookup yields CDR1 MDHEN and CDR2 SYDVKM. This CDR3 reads CASSPGVTGANVLTF. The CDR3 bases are TGTGCCAGCAGCCCAGGGGTGACTGGGGCCAACGTCCTGACTTTC.

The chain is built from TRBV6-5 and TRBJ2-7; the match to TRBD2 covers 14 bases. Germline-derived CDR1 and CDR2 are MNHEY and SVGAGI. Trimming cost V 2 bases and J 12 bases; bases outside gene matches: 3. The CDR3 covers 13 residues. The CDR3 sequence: CASSYGTSGSPYF. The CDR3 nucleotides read TGTGCCAGCAGTTACGGGACTAGCGGGAGTCCGTACTTC.

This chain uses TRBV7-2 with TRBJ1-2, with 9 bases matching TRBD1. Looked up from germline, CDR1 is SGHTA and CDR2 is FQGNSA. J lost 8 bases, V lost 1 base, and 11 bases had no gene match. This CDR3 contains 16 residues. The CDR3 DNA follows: TGTGCCAGCAGCTTAGAGGGGACAGGGCCGGGGGGCGGCTACACCTTC. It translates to CASSLEGTGPGGGYTF.

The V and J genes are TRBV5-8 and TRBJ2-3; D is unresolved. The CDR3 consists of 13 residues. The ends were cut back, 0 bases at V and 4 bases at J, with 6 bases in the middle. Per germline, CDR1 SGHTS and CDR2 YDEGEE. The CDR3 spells CASSLGFSDTQYF. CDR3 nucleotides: TGTGCCAGCAGCTTGGGTTTCTCAGATACGCAGTATTTT.

The CDR3 reads CASRGAGTGELFF. As DNA, the CDR3 is TGTGCCAGCCGGGGGGCGGGCACCGGGGAGCTGTTTTTT. The chain has TRBV27 and TRBJ2-2, with D possibly matching TRBD2 (7 bases). The CDR3 length is 13 residues. Germline V gene sequence: CDR1 MNHEY, CDR2 SMNVEV (reference sequence). V lost 8 bases and J 4 bases, leaving 11 bases between the germline ends.

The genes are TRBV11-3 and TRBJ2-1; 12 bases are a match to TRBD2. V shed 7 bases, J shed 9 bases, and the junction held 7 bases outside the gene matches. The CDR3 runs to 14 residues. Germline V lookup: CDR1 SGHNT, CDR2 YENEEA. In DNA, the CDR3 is TGTGCCAGCACGACTAGCGGGAGAGTAGGTGAGCAGTTCTTC. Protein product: CASTTSGRVGEQFF. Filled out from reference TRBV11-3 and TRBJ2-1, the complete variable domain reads EAGVVQSPRYKIIEKKQPVAFWCNPISGHNTLYWYLQNLGQGPELLIRYENEEAVDDSQLPKDRFSAERLKGVDSTLKIQPAELGDSAVYLCASTTSGRVGEQFFGPGTRLTVL.

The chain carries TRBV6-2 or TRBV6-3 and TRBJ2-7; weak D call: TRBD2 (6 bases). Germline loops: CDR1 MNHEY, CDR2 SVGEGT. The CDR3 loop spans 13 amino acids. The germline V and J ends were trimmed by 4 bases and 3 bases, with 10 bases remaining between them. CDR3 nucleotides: TGTGCCAGCAGTTCGGAGGGGAACTACGAGCAGTACTTC. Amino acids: CASSSEGNYEQYF.

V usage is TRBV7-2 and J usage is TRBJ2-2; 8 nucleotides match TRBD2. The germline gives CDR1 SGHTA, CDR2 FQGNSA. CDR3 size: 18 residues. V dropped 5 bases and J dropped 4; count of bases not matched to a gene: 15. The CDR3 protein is CASSPTPQRERGTGELFF. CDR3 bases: TGTGCCAGCAGCCCGACCCCCCAGCGGGAGAGGGGCACCGGGGAGCTGTTTTTT. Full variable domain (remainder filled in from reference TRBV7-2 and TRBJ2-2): GAGVSQSPSNKVTEKGKDVELRCDPISGHTALYWYRQSLGQGLEFLIYFQGNSAPDKSGLPSDRFSAERTGGSVSTLTIQRTQQEDSAVYLCASSPTPQRERGTGELFFGEGSRLTVL.

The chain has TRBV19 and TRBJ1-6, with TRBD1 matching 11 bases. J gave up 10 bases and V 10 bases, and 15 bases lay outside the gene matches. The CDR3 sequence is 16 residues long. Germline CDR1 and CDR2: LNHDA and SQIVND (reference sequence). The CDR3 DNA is TGTGCCACAACACCGGGACAGGGGGTGAGAAGATCACCCCTCCACTTT. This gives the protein CATTPGQGVRRSPLHF.

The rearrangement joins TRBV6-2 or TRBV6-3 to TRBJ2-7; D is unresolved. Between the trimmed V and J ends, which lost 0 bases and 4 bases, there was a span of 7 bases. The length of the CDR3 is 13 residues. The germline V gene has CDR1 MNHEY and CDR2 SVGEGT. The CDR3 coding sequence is TGTGCCAGCAGTTACTCGACGCGGTACGAGCAGTACTTC. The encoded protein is CASSYSTRYEQYF.

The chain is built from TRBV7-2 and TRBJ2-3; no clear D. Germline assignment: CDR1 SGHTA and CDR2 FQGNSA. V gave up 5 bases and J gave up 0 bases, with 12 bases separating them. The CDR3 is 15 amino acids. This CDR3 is CASSEMRRSTDTQYF. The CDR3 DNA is TGTGCCAGCAGCGAGATGAGGAGAAGCACAGATACGCAGTATTTT. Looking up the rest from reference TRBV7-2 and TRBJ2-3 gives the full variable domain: GAGVSQSPSNKVTEKGKDVELRCDPISGHTALYWYRQSLGQGLEFLIYFQGNSAPDKSGLPSDRFSAERTGGSVSTLTIQRTQQEDSAVYLCASSEMRRSTDTQYFGPGTRLTVL.

CDR3 coding DNA: TGTGCCAGCAGCCACCCCACTAGCGGGAGCGGTACCGGGGAGCTGTTTTTT. It encodes CASSHPTSGSGTGELFF. The chain joins TRBV3-1 (or the pseudogene TRBV3-2) to TRBJ2-2, with TRBD2 identical over 11 bases. The CDR3 is 17 residues long. The V and J ends lost 3 bases and 5 bases, in that order; junction bases with no gene match: 8. Germline V lookup: CDR1 LGHDT, CDR2 YNNKEL (reference sequence).

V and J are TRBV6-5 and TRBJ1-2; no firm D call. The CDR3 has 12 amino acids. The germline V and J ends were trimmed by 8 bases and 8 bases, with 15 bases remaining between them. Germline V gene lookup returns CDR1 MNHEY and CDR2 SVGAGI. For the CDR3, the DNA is TGTGCCAGCCTCCCTAGAATACCAGGCTACACCTTC. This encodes CASLPRIPGYTF.

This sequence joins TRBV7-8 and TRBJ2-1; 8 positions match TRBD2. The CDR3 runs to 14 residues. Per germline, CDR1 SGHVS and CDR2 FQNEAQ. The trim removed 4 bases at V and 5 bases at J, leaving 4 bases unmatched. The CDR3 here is CASSYGLADNEQFF. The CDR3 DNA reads TGTGCCAGCAGCTACGGACTAGCAGACAATGAGCAGTTCTTC.

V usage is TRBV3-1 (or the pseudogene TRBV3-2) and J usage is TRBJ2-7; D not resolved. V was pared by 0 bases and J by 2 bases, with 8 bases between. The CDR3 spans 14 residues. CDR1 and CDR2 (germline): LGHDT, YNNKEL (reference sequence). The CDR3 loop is CASSQEAIPYEQYF. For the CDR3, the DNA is TGTGCCAGCAGCCAAGAAGCCATCCCCTACGAGCAGTACTTC.

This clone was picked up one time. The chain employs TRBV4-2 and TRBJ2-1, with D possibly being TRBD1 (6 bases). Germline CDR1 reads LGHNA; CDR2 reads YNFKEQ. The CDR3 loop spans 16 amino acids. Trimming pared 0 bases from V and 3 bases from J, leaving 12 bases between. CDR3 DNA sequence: TGTGCCAGCAGCCAAGAGAGGGGGTCTCACTACAATGAGCAGTTCTTC. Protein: CASSQERGSHYNEQFF.